One TCR beta chain is described in this entry. Its antigen remains unidentified. Unexposed donor CD4+ T cells date from 2011-2018, before the COVID-19 pandemic. This specimen comes from a study of CD4 T cells in relation to SARS-CoV-2 and coronaviruses. For the study at large: The restricting HLA molecule for shared crossreactive spike epitopes was mapped.

Clones were read by immunoSEQ multiplex PCR, and TCRdb kept only the in-frame ones, dropping some. The sample lists 60,000 or so clones; 94% were seen once. Broader study findings: No donor gave both pre-pandemic and post-infection samples. Culture-expanded clones reflect memory recall rather than primary priming during culture.

The sample consisted of naive CD4+ T cells from PBMCs. Subset meaning: naive CD4+ T cells isolated by negative enrichment. The source is a human donor in good health.

As DNA, the CDR3 is TGTGCCAGCAGCCAAGGGTCTGAGAGTGAAGCTTTCTTT. This codes for CASSQGSESEAFF. V gene TRBV4-2 combines with J gene TRBJ1-1, with unresolved D. There are 13 residues in the CDR3. The V end lost 1 base, the J end lost 7 bases, and 10 bases lay between the germline ends. Germline V CDR1 and CDR2: LGHNA, YNFKEQ.